Listed below are T cell receptor beta chains from one sample, sequenced in a study of Ad26.COV2.S vaccination and SARS-CoV-2 variants. Only in-frame clones appear in the TCRdb table, and some are missing; sequencing was by immunoSEQ multiplex PCR. The repertoire has roughly 700,000 clones, about 89% of them found once; the top ten carry roughly 1.5%. Sequenced material: peripheral blood, taken in a trial of Ad26.COV2.S vaccine versus placebo. These receptors all come from a person aged 18-65 years who received the Ad26.COV2.S COVID-19 vaccine or a placebo. Each CDR3 is given with its conserved first and last residue. D genes are given only for firm matches. The size field is filled for only some rows; it gives once, few, many or a size class.

cdr3_nt	cdr3_aa	v_call	j_call	clone_size	cdr3_length	d_call
TGTGCCAGCAGCTTAAGGTTCTTGGCTGAAGCTTTCTTT	CASSLRFLAEAFF	TRBV7-2	TRBJ1-1	-	13	-
TGTGCCAGCTCACCGTTAACAGGTTCTCAAGAAGCTTTCTTT	CASSPLTGSQEAFF	TRBV18	TRBJ1-1	once	14	-
TGTGCCAGCAGTTACCGAGGGGATAATTCACCCCTCCACTTT	CASSYRGDNSPLHF	TRBV6-5	TRBJ1-6	once	14	-
TGTGCCAGCAGCGTAGGGGCTAGCGGGCAAGAGACCCAGTACTTC	CASSVGASGQETQYF	TRBV9	TRBJ2-5	once	15	TRBD2
TGTGCCAGCAGCCAAGATGGGGACAGGAAAAAACTGTTTTTT	CASSQDGDRKKLFF	TRBV4-2	TRBJ1-4	-	14	TRBD1
TGTGCCAGCAGTTACTCGCCTAGCGGGAGAGGGGTTGAGCAGTTCTTC	CASSYSPSGRGVEQFF	TRBV6-5	TRBJ2-1	-	16	TRBD2
TGTGCCAGTAGTATGGGGACAGGGTGGAATCAGCCCCAGCATTTT	CASSMGTGWNQPQHF	TRBV19	TRBJ1-5	-	15	TRBD1
TGCGCCAGCAGCCAAGATCTTAGCGGGTCCTACAATGAGCAGTTCTTC	CASSQDLSGSYNEQFF	TRBV4-1	TRBJ2-1	-	16	TRBD2
TGTGCCATCAGTGAGTGGGGCACTGAAGCTTTCTTT	CAISEWGTEAFF	TRBV10-3	TRBJ1-1	-	12	-
TGTGCCAGCAGTGAGGAGGGGGGTAAAAACACCGGGGAGCTGTTTTTT	CASSEEGGKNTGELFF	TRBV2	TRBJ2-2	many	16	-
TGTGCCAGCAGCCCCTATCTAGGGGGCGGGCAGCCCCAGCATTTT	CASSPYLGGGQPQHF	TRBV7-2	TRBJ1-5	-	15	TRBD1
TGTGCCAGCAGTCCCCCACCACCAAACACTGAAGCTTTCTTT	CASSPPPPNTEAFF	TRBV6-5	TRBJ1-1	-	14	-
TGTGCCAGCAGCCCGGGACTAGCGGGGGGGAGATACAATGAGCAGTTCTTC	CASSPGLAGGRYNEQFF	TRBV11-3	TRBJ2-1	-	17	TRBD2
TGTGCCAGTAGTCCCGCCCGGGCCCACTACGAGCAGTACTTC	CASSPARAHYEQYF	TRBV19	TRBJ2-7	once	14	-
TGTGCCAGCAGCCAAGATAGTCGGTCACCCCTCCACTTT	CASSQDSRSPLHF	TRBV3-1/TRBV3-2	TRBJ1-6	-	13	-
TGTGCCAGCAGTTACGGTTCGGAGACAGGAGCCAATCAGCCCCAGCATTTT	CASSYGSETGANQPQHF	TRBV6-2/TRBV6-3	TRBJ1-5	-	17	-
TGTGCCAGCAGTTTGATAGATGGAAACACCATATATTTT	CASSLIDGNTIYF	TRBV12-3/TRBV12-4	TRBJ1-3	-	13	-
TGTGCCTGGAGTTGGGACAGGGGCCTACCGACAACTAATGAAAAACTGTTTTTT	CAWSWDRGLPTTNEKLFF	TRBV30	TRBJ1-4	-	18	TRBD1
TGTGCCAGCAGCCAACAGGGGTCTACCTACGAGCAGTACTTC	CASSQQGSTYEQYF	TRBV3-1/TRBV3-2	TRBJ2-7	-	14	-
TGTGCCACCAGCAGAGTCAGGGGTATTGGCCAGCCCCAGCATTTT	CATSRVRGIGQPQHF	TRBV15	TRBJ1-5	-	15	-
TGTGCCTGGACGGGGCTTCTCTATGGCTACACCTTC	CAWTGLLYGYTF	TRBV30	TRBJ1-2	-	12	-
TGTGCCAGCAGTCCTGAGGCTCGCGATACGCCCCAGCATTTT	CASSPEARDTPQHF	TRBV2	TRBJ1-5	-	14	-